These T cell receptor beta chains were read from a single sample in a study of long-term antiretroviral therapy in people with HIV. Sequencing used immunoSEQ multiplex PCR; TCRdb keeps in-frame clones, though not all of them. The sample records around 19,000 clones, nearly 80% being singletons. Sequenced here: unsorted PBMCs, sampled 0.3 years after starting antiretroviral therapy. The receptors here all came from a woman between 45 and 65 years old with HIV. Both conserved end residues are part of each CDR3. A D gene is named only where the DNA matches it firmly. Size tells how often a clone was seen (once, few, many) or the class of an expanded clone, and some rows leave it out.

>TRBD2|.|TRBJ2-1|TRBV9
CASSASGTNNEQFF
TGTGCCAGCAGCGCCTCCGGGACTAACAATGAGCAGTTCTTC
>.|.|TRBJ1-5|TRBV4-2
CASSQGAGPNQPQHF
TGTGCCAGCAGCCAAGGCGCCGGACCAAATCAGCCCCAGCATTTT
>TRBD2|.|TRBJ2-3|TRBV5-1
CASSSTGTSPDTQYF
TGCGCCAGCAGCTCCACCGGGACTAGTCCAGATACGCAGTATTTT
>.|.|TRBJ2-2|TRBV28
CASTEGGSEELFF
TGTGCCAGCACTGAAGGGGGTTCGGAGGAGCTGTTTTTT
>.|.|TRBJ2-3|TRBV19
CASSIAGVVTDTQYF
TGTGCCAGTAGTATAGCCGGGGTAGTCACAGATACGCAGTATTTT
>.|.|TRBJ2-5|TRBV10-3
CAISEGVGQETQYF
TGTGCCATCAGCGAGGGGGTGGGGCAAGAGACCCAGTACTTC
>.|.|TRBJ1-2|TRBV25-1
CASSETVYGYTF
TGTGCCAGCAGTGAGACAGTCTATGGCTACACCTTC
>.|few|TRBJ2-1|TRBV5-8
CASSLRETPYNEQFF
TGTGCCAGCAGCTTACGGGAGACTCCCTACAATGAGCAGTTCTTC
>TRBD1|.|TRBJ2-1|TRBV30
CAWSHGTGVSNEQFF
TGTGCCTGGAGTCACGGGACAGGGGTCAGCAATGAGCAGTTCTTC
>.|once|TRBJ2-2|TRBV7-3
CASSPIMTRGTGELFF
TGTGCCAGCAGCCCTATCATGACTAGGGGCACCGGGGAGCTGTTTTTT
>.|.|TRBJ2-5|TRBV7-9
CASSRDNRGTQYF
TGTGCCAGCAGCAGGGACAACCGGGGGACCCAGTACTTC
>.|few|TRBJ1-1|TRBV5-1
CASSLGQGYTEAFF
TGCGCCAGCAGCTTGGGGCAGGGGTACACTGAAGCTTTCTTT
>.|once|TRBJ2-2|TRBV15
CATSRADTSNTGELFF
TGTGCCACCAGCCGAGCGGACACCTCGAACACCGGGGAGCTGTTTTTT
>.|.|TRBJ1-3|TRBV5-6
CASSLQASSGNTIYF
TGTGCCAGCAGCTTACAGGCGAGCTCTGGAAACACCATATATTTT
>.|.|TRBJ1-6|TRBV18
CASSPISGRESPLHF
TGTGCCAGCTCACCAATTTCGGGGCGAGAATCACCCCTCCACTTT
>.|.|TRBJ2-7|TRBV27
CASRVGPTYEQYF
TGTGCCAGCAGAGTTGGGCCCACCTACGAGCAGTACTTC